This TCR beta chain was captured by sequencing in a study of T cell changes during pregnancy in multiple sclerosis. Some clones are missing from TCRdb's copy, which holds only in-frame ones; the method was immunoSEQ multiplex PCR. The sample yields over 50,000 clones, around 92% seen once. Trimming cost V 6 bases and J 0 bases; bases outside gene matches: 5. Germline lookup yields CDR1 SQVTM and CDR2 ANQGSEA. The CDR3 has 16 residues. The chain carries TRBV29-1 and TRBJ2-7; the match to TRBD2 covers 16 bases. The sequencing here drew on peripheral blood, taken in the first trimester of pregnancy. This TCR was sampled from a female donor with multiple sclerosis, enrolled in a pregnancy study. The CDR3 loop is CSVDGTSGRGSYEQYF. For the CDR3, the DNA is TGCAGCGTAGACGGGACTAGCGGGAGGGGCTCCTACGAGCAGTACTTC.